This TCR beta chain originates from a study of blood T cell repertoires in COVID-19. Participants were aged about 18 to 89 years from around 24 US areas. For recovered donors of Cohort 3, there were two negative PCRs, clearance, or symptom resolution. This clone was seen only once. The CDR3 contains 15 residues. The germline V and J ends were trimmed by 0 bases and 0 bases, with 10 bases remaining between them. Per the germline V gene, CDR1 is GTSNPN and CDR2 is SVGIG (reference sequence). Per the original data handling: From reference gene primer amplification, estimates of nucleated cell counts were derived. Repertoires were generated with immunoSEQ multiplex PCR, while TCRdb's copy carries only in-frame clones and drops some. The DNA was the basis for D and trimming; V, J and clone size are from that table. The sample holds roughly 500,000 clones, around nine tenths seen once.

V is TRBV30 and J is TRBJ2-3; D may be TRBD2 (5 bases). This clonotype was sampled from an older woman who had recovered from COVID-19. Sequenced sample: PBMCs or T cells enriched from blood (not recorded which). Written as DNA, the CDR3 is TGTGCCTGGAGTGTAGTCGGGGTGAGCACAGATACGCAGTATTTT. This codes for CAWSVVGVSTDTQYF.